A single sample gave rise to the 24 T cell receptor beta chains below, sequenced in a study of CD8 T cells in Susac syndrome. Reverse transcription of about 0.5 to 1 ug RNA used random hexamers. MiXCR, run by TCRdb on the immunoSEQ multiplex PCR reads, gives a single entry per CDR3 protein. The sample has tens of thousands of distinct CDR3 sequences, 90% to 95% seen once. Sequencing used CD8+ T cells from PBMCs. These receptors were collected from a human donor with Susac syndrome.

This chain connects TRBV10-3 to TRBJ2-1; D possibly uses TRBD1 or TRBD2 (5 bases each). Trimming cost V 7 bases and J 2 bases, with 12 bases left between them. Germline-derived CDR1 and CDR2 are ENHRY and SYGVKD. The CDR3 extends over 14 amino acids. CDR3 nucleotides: TGTGCCATCAAGGACGGGACGACCTACAATGAGCAGTTCTTC. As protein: CAIKDGTTYNEQFF.

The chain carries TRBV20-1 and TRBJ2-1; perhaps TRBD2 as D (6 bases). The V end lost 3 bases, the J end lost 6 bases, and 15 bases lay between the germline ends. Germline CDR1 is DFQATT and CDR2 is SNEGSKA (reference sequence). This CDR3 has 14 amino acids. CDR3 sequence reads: CSASLSGTLNEQFF. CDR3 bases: TGCAGTGCTAGCCTTAGCGGTACCCTCAATGAGCAGTTCTTC.

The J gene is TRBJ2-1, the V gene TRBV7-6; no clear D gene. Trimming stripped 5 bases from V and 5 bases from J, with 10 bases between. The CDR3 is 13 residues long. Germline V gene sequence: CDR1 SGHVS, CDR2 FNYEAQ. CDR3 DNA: TGTGCCAGCAGCCCCTGGAGAAACAATGAGCAGTTCTTC. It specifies CASSPWRNNEQFF.

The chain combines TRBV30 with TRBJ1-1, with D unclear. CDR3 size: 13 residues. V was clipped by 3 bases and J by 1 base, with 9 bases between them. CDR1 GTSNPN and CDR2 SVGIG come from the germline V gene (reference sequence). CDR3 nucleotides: TGTGCCTGGAGCTTCACAAAGAACACTGAAGCTTTCTTT. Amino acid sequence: CAWSFTKNTEAFF.

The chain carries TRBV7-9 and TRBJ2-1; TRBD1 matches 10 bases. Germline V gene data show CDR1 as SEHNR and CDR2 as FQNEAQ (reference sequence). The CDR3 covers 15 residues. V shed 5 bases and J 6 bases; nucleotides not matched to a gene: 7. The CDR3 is CASSVGQGPSNEQFF. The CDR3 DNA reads TGTGCCAGCAGCGTGGGACAGGGGCCCTCCAATGAGCAGTTCTTC.

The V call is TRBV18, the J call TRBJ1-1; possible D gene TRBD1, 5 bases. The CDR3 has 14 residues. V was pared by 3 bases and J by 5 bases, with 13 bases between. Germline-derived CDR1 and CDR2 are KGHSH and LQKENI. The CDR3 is CASSPGRRETEAFF. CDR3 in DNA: TGTGCCAGCTCACCGGGGCGGCGTGAGACTGAAGCTTTCTTT.

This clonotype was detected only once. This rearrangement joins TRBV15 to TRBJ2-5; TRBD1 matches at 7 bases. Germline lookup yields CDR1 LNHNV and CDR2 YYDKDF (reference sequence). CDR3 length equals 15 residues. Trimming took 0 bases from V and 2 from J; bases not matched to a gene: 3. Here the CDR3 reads CATSRDPGQQETQYF. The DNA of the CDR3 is TGTGCCACCAGCAGAGATCCGGGACAGCAAGAGACCCAGTACTTC.

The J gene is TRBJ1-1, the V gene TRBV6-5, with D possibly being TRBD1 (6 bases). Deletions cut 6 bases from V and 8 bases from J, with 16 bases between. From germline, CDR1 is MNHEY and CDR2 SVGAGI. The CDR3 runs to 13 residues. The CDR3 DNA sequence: TGTGCCAGCAGACGACGAATTGACAGGGAAGCTTTCTTT. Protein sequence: CASRRRIDREAFF.

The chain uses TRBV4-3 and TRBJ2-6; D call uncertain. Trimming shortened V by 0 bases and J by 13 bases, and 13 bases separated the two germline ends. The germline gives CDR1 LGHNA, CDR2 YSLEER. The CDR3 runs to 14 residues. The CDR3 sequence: CASSQDSMQSVLTF. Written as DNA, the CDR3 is TGCGCCAGCAGCCAAGATAGTATGCAGTCTGTCCTGACTTTC.

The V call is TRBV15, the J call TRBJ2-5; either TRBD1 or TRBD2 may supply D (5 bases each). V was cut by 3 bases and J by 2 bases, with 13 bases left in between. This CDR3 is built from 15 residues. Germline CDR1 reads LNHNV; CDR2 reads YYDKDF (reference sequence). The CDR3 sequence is CATSRPGTEQETQYF. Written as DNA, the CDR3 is TGTGCCACCAGCAGGCCTGGGACCGAACAAGAGACCCAGTACTTC.

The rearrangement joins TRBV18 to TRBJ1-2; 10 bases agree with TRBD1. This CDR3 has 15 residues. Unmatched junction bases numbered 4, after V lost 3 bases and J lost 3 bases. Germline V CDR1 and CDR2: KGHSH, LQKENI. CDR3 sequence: CASSPSGTGDYGYTF. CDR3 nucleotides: TGTGCCAGCTCACCCTCTGGGACAGGGGACTATGGCTACACCTTC.

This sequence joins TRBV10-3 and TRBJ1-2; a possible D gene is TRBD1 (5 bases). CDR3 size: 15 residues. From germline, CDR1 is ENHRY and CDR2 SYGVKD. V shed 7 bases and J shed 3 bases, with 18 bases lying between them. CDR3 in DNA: TGTGCCATCACCACCTCGACAGATCTATACTATGGCTACACCTTC. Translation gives CAITTSTDLYYGYTF.

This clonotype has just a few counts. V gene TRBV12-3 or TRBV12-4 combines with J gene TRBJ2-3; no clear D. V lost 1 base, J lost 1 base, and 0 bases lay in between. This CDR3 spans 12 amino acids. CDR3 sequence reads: CASSLGTDTQYF. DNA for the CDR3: TGTGCCAGCAGTTTAGGCACAGATACGCAGTATTTT.

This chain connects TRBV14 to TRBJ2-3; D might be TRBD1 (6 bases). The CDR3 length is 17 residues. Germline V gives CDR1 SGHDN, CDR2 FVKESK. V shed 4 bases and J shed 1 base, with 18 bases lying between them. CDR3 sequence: CASSRSGTIRGTDTQYF. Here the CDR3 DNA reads TGTGCCAGCAGCCGATCCGGGACAATCAGGGGCACAGATACGCAGTATTTT. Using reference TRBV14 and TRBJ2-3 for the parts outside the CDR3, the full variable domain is EAGVTQFPSHSVIEKGQTVTLRCDPISGHDNLYWYRRVMGKEIKFLLHFVKESKQDESGMPNNRFLAERTGGTYSTLKVQPAELEDSGVYFCASSRSGTIRGTDTQYFGPGTRLTVL.

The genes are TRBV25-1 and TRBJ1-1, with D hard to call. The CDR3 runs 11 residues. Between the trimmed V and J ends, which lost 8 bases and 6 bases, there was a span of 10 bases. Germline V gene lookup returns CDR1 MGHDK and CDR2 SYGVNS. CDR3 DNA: TGTGCCAGCCCCTATTCCGCTGAAGCTTTCTTT. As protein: CASPYSAEAFF.

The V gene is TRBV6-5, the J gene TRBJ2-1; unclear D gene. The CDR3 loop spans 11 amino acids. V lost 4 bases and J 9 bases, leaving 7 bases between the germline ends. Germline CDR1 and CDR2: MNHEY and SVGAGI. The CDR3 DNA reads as TGTGCCAGCAGTTTGGTAGGTGAGCAGTTCTTC. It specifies CASSLVGEQFF.

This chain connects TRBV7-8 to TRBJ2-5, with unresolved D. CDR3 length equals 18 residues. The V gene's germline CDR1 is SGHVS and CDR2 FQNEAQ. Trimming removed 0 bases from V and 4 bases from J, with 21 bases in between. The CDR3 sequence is CASSLARWAASPSETQYF. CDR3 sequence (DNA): TGTGCCAGCAGCTTAGCTCGGTGGGCGGCCTCCCCTTCAGAGACCCAGTACTTC.

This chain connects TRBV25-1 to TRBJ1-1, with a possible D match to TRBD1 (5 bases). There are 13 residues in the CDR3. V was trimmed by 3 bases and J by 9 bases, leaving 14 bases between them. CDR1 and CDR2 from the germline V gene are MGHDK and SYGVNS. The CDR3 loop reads CASSDSGIPKAFF. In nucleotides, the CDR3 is TGTGCCAGCAGTGATTCAGGGATTCCTAAAGCTTTCTTT.

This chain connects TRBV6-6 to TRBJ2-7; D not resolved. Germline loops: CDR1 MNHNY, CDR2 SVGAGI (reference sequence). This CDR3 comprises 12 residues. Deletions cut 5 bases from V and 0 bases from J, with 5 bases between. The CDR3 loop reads CASSLSSYEQYF. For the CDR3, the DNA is TGTGCCAGCAGTCTCAGCTCCTACGAGCAGTACTTC.

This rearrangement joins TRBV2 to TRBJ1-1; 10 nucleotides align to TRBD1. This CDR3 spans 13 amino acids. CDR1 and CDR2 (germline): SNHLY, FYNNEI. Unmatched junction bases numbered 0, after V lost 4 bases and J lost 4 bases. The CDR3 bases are TGTGCCAGCAGTGGACAGGGGGCCACTGAAGCTTTCTTT. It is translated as CASSGQGATEAFF.

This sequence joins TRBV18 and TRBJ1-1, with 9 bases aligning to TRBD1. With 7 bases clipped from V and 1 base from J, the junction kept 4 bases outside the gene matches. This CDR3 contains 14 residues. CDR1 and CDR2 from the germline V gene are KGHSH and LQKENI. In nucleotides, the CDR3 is TGTGCCAGCTTAAGGACAGGGGAGAACACTGAAGCTTTCTTT. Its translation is CASLRTGENTEAFF.

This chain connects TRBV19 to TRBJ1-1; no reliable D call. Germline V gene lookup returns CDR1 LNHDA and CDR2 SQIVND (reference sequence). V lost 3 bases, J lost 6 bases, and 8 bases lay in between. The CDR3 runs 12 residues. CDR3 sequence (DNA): TGTGCCAGTAGTATTGGATTTTCTGAAGCTTTCTTT. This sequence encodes CASSIGFSEAFF. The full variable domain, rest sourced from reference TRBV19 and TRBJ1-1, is DGGITQSPKYLFRKEGQNVTLSCEQNLNHDAMYWYRQDPGQGLRLIYYSQIVNDFQKGDIAEGYSVSREKKESFPLTVTSAQKNPTAFYLCASSIGFSEAFFGQGTRLTVV.

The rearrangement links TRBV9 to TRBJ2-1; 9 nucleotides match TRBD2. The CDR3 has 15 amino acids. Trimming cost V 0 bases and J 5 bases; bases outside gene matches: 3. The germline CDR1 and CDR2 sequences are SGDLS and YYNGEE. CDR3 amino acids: CASSVAGLANNEQFF. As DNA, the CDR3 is TGTGCCAGCAGCGTAGCGGGACTAGCTAACAATGAGCAGTTCTTC.

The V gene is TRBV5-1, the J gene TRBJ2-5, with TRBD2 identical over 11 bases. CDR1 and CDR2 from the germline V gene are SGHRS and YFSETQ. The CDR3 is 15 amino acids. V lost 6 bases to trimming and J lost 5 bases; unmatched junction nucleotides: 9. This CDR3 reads CASTFASSGGETQYF. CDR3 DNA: TGCGCCAGCACCTTCGCCTCTAGCGGGGGGGAGACCCAGTACTTC.